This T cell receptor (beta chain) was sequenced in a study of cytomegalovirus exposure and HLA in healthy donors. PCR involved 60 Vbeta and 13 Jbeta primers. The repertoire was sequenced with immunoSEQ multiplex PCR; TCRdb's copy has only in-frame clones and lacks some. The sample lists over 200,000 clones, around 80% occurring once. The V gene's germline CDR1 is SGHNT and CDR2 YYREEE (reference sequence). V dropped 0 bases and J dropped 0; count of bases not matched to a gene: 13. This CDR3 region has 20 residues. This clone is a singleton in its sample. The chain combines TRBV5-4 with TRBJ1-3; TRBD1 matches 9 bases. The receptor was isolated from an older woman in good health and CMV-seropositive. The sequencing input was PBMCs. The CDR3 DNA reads TGTGCCAGCAGCTTGGGGGACAGGGACAGAGACCCTTACTCTGGAAACACCATATATTTT. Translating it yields CASSLGDRDRDPYSGNTIYF. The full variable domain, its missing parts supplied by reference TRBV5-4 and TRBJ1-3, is ETGVTQSPTHLIKTRGQQVTLRCSSQSGHNTVSWYQQALGQGPQFIFQYYREEENGRGNFPPRFSGLQFPNYSSELNVNALELDDSALYLCASSLGDRDRDPYSGNTIYFGEGSWLTVV.